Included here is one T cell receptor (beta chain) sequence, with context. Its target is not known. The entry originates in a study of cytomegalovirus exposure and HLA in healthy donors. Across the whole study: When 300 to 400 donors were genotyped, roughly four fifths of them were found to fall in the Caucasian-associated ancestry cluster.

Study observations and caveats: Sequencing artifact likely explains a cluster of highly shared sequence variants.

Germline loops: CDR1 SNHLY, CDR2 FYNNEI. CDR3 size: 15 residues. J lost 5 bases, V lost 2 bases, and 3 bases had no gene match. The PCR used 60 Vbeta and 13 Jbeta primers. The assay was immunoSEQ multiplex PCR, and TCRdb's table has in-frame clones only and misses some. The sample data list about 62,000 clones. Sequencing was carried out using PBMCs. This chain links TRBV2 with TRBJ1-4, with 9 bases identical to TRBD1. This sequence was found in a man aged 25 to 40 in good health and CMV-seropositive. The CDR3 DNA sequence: TGTGCCAGCAGTGAATCCGGGACAGGGAATGAAAAACTGTTTTTT. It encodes CASSESGTGNEKLFF.